This record covers a single T cell receptor (delta chain). A far larger clone is one base from this, pointing to a likely read error. TCRdb called clones from the reads again using CATT. The profile shows about 1,300 delta-chain clones, 2.3% of them singletons. These data come from a study of gamma-delta chains in newborns, infants, children. V dropped 1 base and J dropped 3; count of bases not matched to a gene: 18. The CDR3 loop spans 21 amino acids. Germline V gives CDR1 TSWWSYY, CDR2 QGS. The V gene is TRDV1, the J gene TRDJ1; 12 bases match TRDD3. Source material: blood. This clonotype originated in a child in good health. CDR3 in amino acids: CALGEPTSRCSLGDTPDKLIF. As DNA, the CDR3 is TGTGCTCTTGGGGAACCAACTTCCCGCTGCTCTCTGGGGGATACGCCCGATAAACTCATCTTT.